This entry describes one T cell receptor beta chain. Its matching antigen is unknown. Blood was sampled at baseline, cycle 4 day 1, and cycle 7 day 1. The CDR3 is made up of 15 amino acids. CDR1 is LNHNV, CDR2 YYDKDF, per germline (reference sequence). The J segment lost 2 bases and the V segment lost 4 bases, leaving 5 bases of the junction unmatched. The data belong to a study of OX40 agonist ivuxolimab in advanced cancers. Turning to the study itself: An anti-OX40 (CD134) antibody with agonistic activity, ivuxolimab, was administered to patients.

The study, taken as a whole, reports: Clones of CD4+ and CD8+ blood T cells grew by week 6 at doses of 0.1 to 3.0 mg/kg. Researchers report that CD8+ T cells had, on average, more expanded clones than CD4+.

This table comes from immunoSEQ multiplex PCR, and its TCRdb copy is limited to in-frame clones, with some not included. The sample contains about 15,000 clones, approximately 86% of which appear only once. The genes are TRBV15 and TRBJ1-5; 7 bases are shared with TRBD1. This TCR came from an adult with an advanced solid tumor such as melanoma, head and neck, liver or kidney cancer. The sample was CD4+ or CD8+ T cells sorted from blood, taken in a trial of the OX40 agonist ivuxolimab. CDR3 DNA sequence: TGTGCCACCAGCATATACAGGGGCGGCAATCAGCCCCAGCATTTT. Residues: CATSIYRGGNQPQHF.